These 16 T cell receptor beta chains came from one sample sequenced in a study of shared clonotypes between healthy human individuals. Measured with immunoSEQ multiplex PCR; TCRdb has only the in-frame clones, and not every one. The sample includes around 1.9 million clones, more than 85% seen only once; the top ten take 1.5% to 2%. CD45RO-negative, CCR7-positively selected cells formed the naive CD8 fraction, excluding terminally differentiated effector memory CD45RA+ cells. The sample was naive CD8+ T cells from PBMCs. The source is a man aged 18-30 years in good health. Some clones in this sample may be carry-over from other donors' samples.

This CDR3 is CASSVVTASNYGYTF. DNA of the CDR3: TGTGCCAGCAGCGTAGTCACAGCTTCTAACTATGGCTACACCTTC. The chain joins TRBV9 to TRBJ1-2, with unresolved D. This CDR3 has 15 residues. Trimming took off 0 bases at V and 0 bases at J, with 9 bases between the two ends. In germline, CDR1 is SGDLS, CDR2 YYNGEE.

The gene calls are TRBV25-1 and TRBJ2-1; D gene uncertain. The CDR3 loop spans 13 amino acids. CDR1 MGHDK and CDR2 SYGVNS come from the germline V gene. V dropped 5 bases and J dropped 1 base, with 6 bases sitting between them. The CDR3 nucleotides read TGTGCCAGCAGTAGGGTTTCCTACAATGAGCAGTTCTTC. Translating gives CASSRVSYNEQFF.

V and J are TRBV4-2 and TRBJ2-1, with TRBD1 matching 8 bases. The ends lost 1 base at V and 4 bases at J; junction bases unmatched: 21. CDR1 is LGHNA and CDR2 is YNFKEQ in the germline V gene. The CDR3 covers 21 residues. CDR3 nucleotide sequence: TGTGCCAGCAGCCAAGGGCTTCCGGACAGGGTTTGGGCGGGACCATACAATGAGCAGTTCTTC. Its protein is CASSQGLPDRVWAGPYNEQFF.

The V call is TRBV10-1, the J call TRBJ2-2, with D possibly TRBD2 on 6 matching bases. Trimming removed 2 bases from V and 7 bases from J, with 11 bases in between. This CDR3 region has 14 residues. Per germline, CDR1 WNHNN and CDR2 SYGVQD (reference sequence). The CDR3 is CASSEVEGLGELFF. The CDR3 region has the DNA TGCGCCAGCAGTGAGGTGGAGGGTCTCGGGGAGCTGTTTTTT.

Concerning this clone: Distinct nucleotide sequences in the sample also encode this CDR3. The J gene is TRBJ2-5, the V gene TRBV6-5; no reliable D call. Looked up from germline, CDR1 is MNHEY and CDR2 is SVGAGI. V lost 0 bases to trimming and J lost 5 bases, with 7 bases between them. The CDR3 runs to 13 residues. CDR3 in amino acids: CASSYSGRETQYF. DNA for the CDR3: TGTGCCAGCAGTTACTCCGGTCGGGAGACCCAGTACTTC.

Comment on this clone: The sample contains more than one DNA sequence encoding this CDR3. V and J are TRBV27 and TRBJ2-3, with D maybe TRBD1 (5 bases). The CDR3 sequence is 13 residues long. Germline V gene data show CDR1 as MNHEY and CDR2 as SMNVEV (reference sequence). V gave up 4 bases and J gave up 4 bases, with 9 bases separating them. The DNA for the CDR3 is TGTGCCAGCAGTTCTAGGGGCGCAGATACGCAGTATTTT. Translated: CASSSRGADTQYF.

The CDR3: CASSTRPGGTYEQYF. DNA for the CDR3: TGCGCCAGCAGCACCCGGCCGGGGGGGACCTACGAGCAGTACTTC. V gene TRBV5-1 combines with J gene TRBJ2-7; 8 positions match TRBD2. The CDR3 consists of 15 residues. The J segment lost 2 bases and the V segment lost 4 bases, leaving 8 bases of the junction unmatched. Germline CDR1 reads SGHRS; CDR2 reads YFSETQ.

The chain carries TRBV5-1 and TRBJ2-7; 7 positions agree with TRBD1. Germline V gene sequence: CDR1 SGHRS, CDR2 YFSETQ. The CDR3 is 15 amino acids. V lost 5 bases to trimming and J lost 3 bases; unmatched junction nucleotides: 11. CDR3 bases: TGCGCCAGCAGTTCCGCCGGGACAGCAAGCTACGAGCAGTACTTC. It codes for CASSSAGTASYEQYF.

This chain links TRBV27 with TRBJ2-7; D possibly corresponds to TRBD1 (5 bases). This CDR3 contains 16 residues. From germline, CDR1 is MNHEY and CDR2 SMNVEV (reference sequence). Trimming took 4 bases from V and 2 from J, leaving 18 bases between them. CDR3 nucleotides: TGTGCCAGCAGTTCAGCCCTATCAGGGTACCCCTACGAGCAGTACTTC. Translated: CASSSALSGYPYEQYF.

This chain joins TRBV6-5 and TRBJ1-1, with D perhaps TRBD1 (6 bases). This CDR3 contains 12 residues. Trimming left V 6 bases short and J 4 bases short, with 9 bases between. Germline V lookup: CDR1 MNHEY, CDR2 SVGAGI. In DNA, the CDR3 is TGTGCCAGCAGACAGGGAGGCACTGAAGCTTTCTTT. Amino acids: CASRQGGTEAFF.

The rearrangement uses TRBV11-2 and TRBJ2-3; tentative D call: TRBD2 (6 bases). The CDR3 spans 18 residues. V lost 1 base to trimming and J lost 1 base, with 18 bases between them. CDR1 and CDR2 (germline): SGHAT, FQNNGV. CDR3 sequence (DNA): TGTGCCAGCAGCTTAGCCGGGAGAGGGCTACTCGGCACAGATACGCAGTATTTT. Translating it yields CASSLAGRGLLGTDTQYF.

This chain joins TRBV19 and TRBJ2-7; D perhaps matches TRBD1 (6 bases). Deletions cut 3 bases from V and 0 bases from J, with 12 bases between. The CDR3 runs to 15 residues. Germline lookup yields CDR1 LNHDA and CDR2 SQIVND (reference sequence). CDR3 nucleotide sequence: TGTGCCAGTAGTATCCCGACAGGAAGCTCCTACGAGCAGTACTTC. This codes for CASSIPTGSSYEQYF. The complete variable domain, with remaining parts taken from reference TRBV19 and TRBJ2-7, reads DGGITQSPKYLFRKEGQNVTLSCEQNLNHDAMYWYRQDPGQGLRLIYYSQIVNDFQKGDIAEGYSVSREKKESFPLTVTSAQKNPTAFYLCASSIPTGSSYEQYFGPGTRLTVT.

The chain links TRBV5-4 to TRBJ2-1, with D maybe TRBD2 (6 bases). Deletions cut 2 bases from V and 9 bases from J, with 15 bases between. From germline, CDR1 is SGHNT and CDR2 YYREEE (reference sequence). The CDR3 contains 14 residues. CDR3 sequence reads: CASSFGDLEGEQFF. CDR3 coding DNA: TGTGCCAGCAGCTTTGGAGATTTGGAGGGTGAGCAGTTCTTC.

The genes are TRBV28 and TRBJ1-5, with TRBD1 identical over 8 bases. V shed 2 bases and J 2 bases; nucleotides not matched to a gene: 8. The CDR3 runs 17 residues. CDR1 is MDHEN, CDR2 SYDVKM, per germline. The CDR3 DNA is TGTGCCAGCAGTTTAATGTCAGGGGGCGCGGGCAATCAGCCCCAGCATTTT. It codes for CASSLMSGGAGNQPQHF.

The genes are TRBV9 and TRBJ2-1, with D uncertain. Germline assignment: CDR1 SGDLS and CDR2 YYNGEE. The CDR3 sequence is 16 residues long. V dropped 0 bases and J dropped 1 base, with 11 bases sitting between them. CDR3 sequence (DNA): TGTGCCAGCAGCGTAGGCTACGGAAGGTCCTACAATGAGCAGTTCTTC. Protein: CASSVGYGRSYNEQFF. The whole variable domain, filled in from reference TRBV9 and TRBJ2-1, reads DSGVTQTPKHLITATGQRVTLRCSPRSGDLSVYWYQQSLDQGLQFLIQYYNGEERAKGNILERFSAQQFPDLHSELNLSSLELGDSALYFCASSVGYGRSYNEQFFGPGTRLTVL.

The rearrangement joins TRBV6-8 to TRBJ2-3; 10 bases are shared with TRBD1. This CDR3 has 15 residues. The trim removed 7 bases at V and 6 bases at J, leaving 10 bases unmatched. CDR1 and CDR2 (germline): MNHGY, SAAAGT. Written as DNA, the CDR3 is TGTGCCAGCATAATTGGGACAGGGGTCGTGGATACGCAGTATTTT. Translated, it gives CASIIGTGVVDTQYF.